The rows below give T cell receptor beta chains drawn from one sample of a study of blood T cell repertoires in COVID-19. Profiled with immunoSEQ multiplex PCR; TCRdb holds only in-frame clones, not every one. Of around 250,000 clones listed, 85% to 90% were seen once; the top ten hold about 4%. The material sequenced was PBMCs or T cells enriched from blood (not recorded which). These receptors all stem from a woman aged 25-40 years with acute COVID-19. Each CDR3 is given with its conserved first and last residue. Size is stated for part of the rows, as once, few or many counts, or as a class when the clone is expanded.

V: TRBV11-2
J: TRBJ1-4
size: NA
CDR3: CASSRGAVTNEKLFF

V: TRBV5-1
J: TRBJ1-1
size: NA
CDR3: CASSLGPGTAMNTEAFF

V: TRBV30
J: TRBJ1-6
size: NA
CDR3: CAYSAGTGLSDSPLHF

V: TRBV6-6
J: TRBJ2-7
size: NA
CDR3: CASSVARDRDYEQYF

V: TRBV5-1
J: TRBJ1-1
size: NA
CDR3: CASSLQGGNTEAFF

V: TRBV7-6
J: TRBJ2-7
size: NA
CDR3: CASSSSGYNSYEQYF

V: TRBV30
J: TRBJ2-7
size: NA
CDR3: CAWSGQSYEQYF

V: TRBV24-1
J: TRBJ2-3
size: NA
CDR3: CATSDFGQGDSTDTQYF

V: TRBV29-1
J: TRBJ1-2
size: NA
CDR3: CSGGDRGLDGYTF

V: TRBV24-1
J: TRBJ2-1
size: once
CDR3: CATSTPFGFYNEQFF

V: TRBV5-4
J: TRBJ1-4
size: NA
CDR3: CASSRTNRGGTNEKLFF

V: TRBV14
J: TRBJ1-5
size: NA
CDR3: CASSQEFGGQIPISNQPQHF

V: TRBV14
J: TRBJ2-7
size: NA
CDR3: CASSQYRGSYEQYF

V: TRBV29-1
J: TRBJ1-2
size: once
CDR3: CSVGTGDAQNYGYTF

V: TRBV19
J: TRBJ2-7
size: few
CDR3: CASSMRLAGAPYEQYF

V: TRBV19
J: TRBJ2-2
size: NA
CDR3: CASSDGTGGRGTGELFF

V: TRBV12-3/TRBV12-4
J: TRBJ1-1
size: NA
CDR3: CASSLGGRRAFF

V: TRBV5-6
J: TRBJ2-7
size: once
CDR3: CASSLTGLADEQYF

V: TRBV30
J: TRBJ2-5
size: NA
CDR3: CAWSTGQGGETQYF

V: TRBV27
J: TRBJ2-7
size: NA
CDR3: CASSQGGSSEQYF

V: TRBV6-5
J: TRBJ2-3
size: NA
CDR3: CASSYSERGDTQYF

V: TRBV6-5
J: TRBJ2-7
size: NA
CDR3: CATQGNAEYEQYF

V: TRBV4-1
J: TRBJ2-2
size: NA
CDR3: CASSQDRLATGELFF

V: TRBV19
J: TRBJ2-3
size: NA
CDR3: CASSMGGAPTDTQYF

V: TRBV24-1
J: TRBJ2-1
size: NA
CDR3: CATSDSGTGAYNEQFF

V: TRBV7-2
J: TRBJ1-5
size: NA
CDR3: CASSTRGDQPQHF

V: TRBV7-9
J: TRBJ2-3
size: NA
CDR3: CASSPTITGDTQYF

V: TRBV7-2
J: TRBJ2-3
size: NA
CDR3: CASSLYPAGDTDTQYF

V: TRBV11-2
J: TRBJ2-3
size: NA
CDR3: CASSGDGLHVNTQYF

V: TRBV6-5
J: TRBJ2-1
size: NA
CDR3: CASSSPGLAIEQFF

V: TRBV10-3
J: TRBJ2-2
size: NA
CDR3: CAISERSGIDTGELFF

V: TRBV30
J: TRBJ1-2
size: NA
CDR3: CAWSPSGGVNYGYTF

V: TRBV14
J: TRBJ2-3
size: NA
CDR3: CASSPELEGYTDTQYF

V: TRBV7-3
J: TRBJ1-6
size: NA
CDR3: CASSLVAQENSPLHF

V: TRBV5-4
J: TRBJ2-3
size: NA
CDR3: CASSVYTDTQYF

V: TRBV7-9
J: TRBJ1-1
size: NA
CDR3: CASSSTVNTEAFF